This TCR beta chain originates from a study of shared clonotypes between healthy human individuals. Study-level points and caveats: Limited genetic and exposure-history diversity came from having few donors. Depth of sequencing was expected to influence donor clonotype sharing.

On this clone: The antigen is unknown.

Repertoires were generated with immunoSEQ multiplex PCR, while TCRdb's copy carries only in-frame clones and drops some. Here the sample spans under 600,000 clones, 97% being singletons. This CDR3 contains 13 residues. Trimming pared 4 bases from V and 5 bases from J, leaving 12 bases between. Germline V lookup: CDR1 SGHKS, CDR2 YYEKEE (reference sequence). The V and J genes are TRBV5-5 and TRBJ2-5; D is unclear. The origin of this receptor is a woman aged 30 to 39 in good health. Sequenced input: naive CD4+ T cells sorted from blood. Noted subset: CD45RA+ positively selected. CDR3 loop: CASSPNYLETQYF. The CDR3 DNA is TGTGCCAGCAGCCCGAATTACCTTGAGACCCAGTACTTC. Supplemented by reference TRBV5-5 and TRBJ2-5, the full variable domain reads DAGVTQSPTHLIKTRGQQVTLRCSPISGHKSVSWYQQVLGQGPQFIFQYYEKEERGRGNFPDRFSARQFPNYSSELNVNALLLGDSALYLCASSPNYLETQYFGPGTRLLVL.